The 17 T cell receptor beta chains below come from one sample, sequenced in a study of blood T cell repertoires in COVID-19. Some clones are missing from TCRdb's copy, which holds only in-frame ones; the method was immunoSEQ multiplex PCR. Here the sample spans nearly 250,000 clones, roughly 83% being singletons. The sample consisted of peripheral blood. These receptor sequences come from an elderly woman with COVID-19, enrolled during active disease.

The chain couples TRBV7-9 to TRBJ1-2; maybe TRBD1 (5 bases). The CDR3 has 15 amino acids. CDR1 is SEHNR, CDR2 FQNEAQ, per germline (reference sequence). The germline V and J ends were trimmed by 1 base and 3 bases, with 12 bases remaining between them. The CDR3, as DNA: TGTGCCAGCAGCTTAGGGCAGGGTGTCGACTATGGCTACACCTTC. It translates to CASSLGQGVDYGYTF.

The chain joins TRBV6-5 to TRBJ2-7, with a possible D match to TRBD2 (6 bases). There are 14 residues in the CDR3. The V end was cut by 6 bases, the J end by 4 bases, with 16 bases between. Germline CDR1 reads MNHEY; CDR2 reads SVGAGI. The CDR3 nucleotides are TGTGCCAGCAGACCTACCGGGGGTAATTACGAGCAGTACTTC. Translation: CASRPTGGNYEQYF.

This sequence joins TRBV3-1 (or the pseudogene TRBV3-2) and TRBJ1-1, with D unresolved. The CDR3 has 13 residues. Trimming removed 5 bases at V and 4 bases at J, with 11 bases between. Germline CDR1 reads LGHDT; CDR2 reads YNNKEL (reference sequence). CDR3 nucleotides: TGTGCCAGCAGCTTCGGTGGTGGCACTGAAGCTTTCTTT. Translating gives CASSFGGGTEAFF.

This chain uses TRBV7-2 with TRBJ1-1; 8 bases fit TRBD1. Germline lookup yields CDR1 SGHTA and CDR2 FQGNSA. CDR3 length: 13 amino acids. V gave up 7 bases and J gave up 0 bases; unmatched junction bases: 1. CDR3 sequence: CASNRGVNTEAFF. In DNA, the CDR3 is TGTGCCAGCAACAGGGGGGTGAACACTGAAGCTTTCTTT.

The chain combines TRBV7-3 with TRBJ2-5, with D maybe TRBD2 (5 bases). The CDR3 has 13 residues. The V end was cut by 5 bases, the J end by 5 bases, with 12 bases between. CDR1 and CDR2 from the germline V gene are SGHTA and FQGTGA. The CDR3 DNA reads as TGTGCCAGCAGCAAGTCTAGCTTGGAGACCCAGTACTTC. Encoded protein: CASSKSSLETQYF.

The V gene is TRBV12-3 or TRBV12-4, the J gene TRBJ2-1; tentatively, D is TRBD1 (5 bases). Trimming pared 7 bases from V and 0 bases from J, leaving 7 bases between. The CDR3 consists of 13 residues. CDR3 in DNA: TGTGCCAGCACCAGGGACTCCTACAATGAGCAGTTCTTC. Protein sequence: CASTRDSYNEQFF.

This clone was seen once. The chain is built from TRBV5-6 and TRBJ1-4; D may be TRBD1 (5 bases). The CDR3 sequence is 14 residues long. Germline V CDR1 and CDR2: SGHDT, YYEEEE. Trimming took off 6 bases at V and 3 bases at J, with 12 bases between the two ends. The chain's CDR3 is CASTLSGPNEKLFF. In DNA form, the CDR3 reads TGTGCCAGCACTCTTTCAGGGCCTAATGAAAAACTGTTTTTT.

This chain joins TRBV6-7 and TRBJ2-5; the match to TRBD2 covers 8 bases. TRBV6-7 counts as an open reading frame of uncertain function. The V and J ends lost 0 bases and 7 bases, in that order; junction bases with no gene match: 19. The CDR3 runs 19 residues. Here the CDR3 reads CASSYSPAGLAGTTGTQYF. DNA of the CDR3: TGTGCCAGCAGTTACTCCCCTGCGGGGTTAGCGGGAACCACGGGGACCCAGTACTTC.

V usage is TRBV3-1 (or the pseudogene TRBV3-2) and J usage is TRBJ1-2, with D hard to call. Germline values: CDR1 LGHDT, CDR2 YNNKEL (reference sequence). This CDR3 is 13 amino acids long. V was cut by 5 bases and J by 1 base, with 8 bases left in between. Here the CDR3 reads CASSIEVNYGYTF. For the CDR3, the DNA is TGTGCCAGCAGCATAGAGGTTAACTATGGCTACACCTTC.

The chain recombines TRBV15 with TRBJ2-1, with TRBD2 identical over 9 bases. This CDR3 contains 17 residues. The V and J ends lost 0 bases and 4 bases, in that order; junction bases with no gene match: 7. Germline CDR1 is LNHNV and CDR2 is YYDKDF (reference sequence). The chain's CDR3 is CATSRDGGTSQYNEQFF. The CDR3 nucleotides read TGTGCCACCAGCAGAGATGGAGGGACTAGCCAGTACAATGAGCAGTTCTTC.

In its sample, this clone was seen a few times. The chain joins TRBV2 to TRBJ1-2; D may be TRBD1 (5 bases). V gave up 10 bases and J gave up 4 bases, with 10 bases separating them. This CDR3 spans 11 amino acids. Germline V CDR1 and CDR2: SNHLY, FYNNEI. The CDR3 bases are TGTGCCAACCGGGACTCCTATGGCTACACCTTC. This sequence encodes CANRDSYGYTF.

The V call is TRBV30, the J call TRBJ1-1; D is perhaps TRBD1 (6 bases). V was cut by 0 bases and J by 1 base, with 9 bases left in between. Germline-derived CDR1 and CDR2 are GTSNPN and SVGIG (reference sequence). The CDR3 is 14 amino acids. The CDR3 sequence is CAWSVSRGNTEAFF. The CDR3 nucleotides read TGTGCCTGGAGTGTGTCCAGGGGGAACACTGAAGCTTTCTTT.

The chain joins TRBV6-5 to TRBJ1-5; 10 bases fit TRBD1. The V segment lost 8 bases and the J segment 3 bases; nucleotides outside the gene matches: 4. The CDR3 consists of 14 residues. The germline gives CDR1 MNHEY, CDR2 SVGAGI. CDR3 DNA sequence: TGTGCCAGCTGGGACAGGGGAACCAATCAGCCCCAGCATTTT. The encoded protein is CASWDRGTNQPQHF.

This clone was picked up a small number of times. The chain couples TRBV2 to TRBJ1-2; no definite D call. Germline V CDR1 and CDR2: SNHLY, FYNNEI. The CDR3 sequence is 12 residues long. Trimming removed 5 bases from V and 5 bases from J, with 9 bases in between. The CDR3 DNA is TGTGCCAGCAGTTTTTACACGTATGGCTACACCTTC. This sequence encodes CASSFYTYGYTF. Full variable domain (remainder filled in from reference TRBV2 and TRBJ1-2): EPEVTQTPSHQVTQMGQEVILRCVPISNHLYFYWYRQILGQKVEFLVSFYNNEISEKSEIFDDQFSVERPDGSNFTLKIRSTKLEDSAMYFCASSFYTYGYTFGSGTRLTVV.

V is TRBV7-6 and J is TRBJ1-1; D is uncertain. Germline CDR1 SGHVS, CDR2 FNYEAQ. The ends were cut back, 6 bases at V and 3 bases at J, with 20 bases in the middle. The CDR3 extends over 16 amino acids. The DNA for the CDR3 is TGTGCCAGCAGGGAAAGGAGCGGTTGGCAGGACACTGAAGCTTTCTTT. It is translated as CASRERSGWQDTEAFF.

The chain uses TRBV28 and TRBJ1-1, with D maybe TRBD1 (5 bases). Germline V gene sequence: CDR1 MDHEN, CDR2 SYDVKM. Between the trimmed V and J ends, which lost 2 bases and 1 base, there was a span of 11 bases. This CDR3 has 15 residues. The CDR3 nucleotides read TGTGCCAGCAGTTTACGCGACAGCAGGAACACTGAAGCTTTCTTT. Its translation is CASSLRDSRNTEAFF.

This chain uses TRBV19 with TRBJ1-5, with D maybe TRBD1 (5 bases). This CDR3 spans 14 amino acids. Germline-derived CDR1 and CDR2 are LNHDA and SQIVND (reference sequence). V lost 4 bases, J lost 6 bases, and 13 bases lay in between. The CDR3 protein is CASSTLPGGQPQHF. The CDR3 DNA reads TGTGCCAGTAGTACCCTTCCGGGGGGTCAGCCCCAGCATTTT.